Below are 30 T cell receptor beta chains sequenced from a single sample in a study of low-dose radiotherapy and immunotherapy resistance in tumors (dated by TCRdb to between 2020 and 2023). The sequencer was an Illumina HiSeq 2500. To make first-strand cDNA, Superscript III was used along with a set of TRAV- and TRBV-specific primers so that both the TCRalpha and TCRbeta chains were covered. A roughly 18-cycle PCR with Phusion amplified the TCRs, pairing a constant-region primer with the adapter that was attached to the V primers. The public reads were reanalyzed by TCRdb: fastp trimming at Q25, MiXCR alignment, in-frame beta chains only. Rows merge per CDR3 protein into single entries with the most common DNA and genes. The sample table records 70,000 to 90,000 distinct CDR3 sequences; roughly a sixth of these occur just once. Of the sample, approximately 2.8% falls within the top ten clones. The sample's time point, from its label and the paper: before trial treatment.

The sequencing used PBMCs, collected before treatment. Source of these receptors: a male donor with prostate cancer.

At least ten counts were recorded for this clonotype. V gene TRBV6-5 combines with J gene TRBJ2-2; D may be TRBD2 (6 bases). The germline V gene encodes CDR1 MNHEY and CDR2 SVGAGI. There are 15 residues in the CDR3. Trimming pared 0 bases from V and 4 bases from J, leaving 9 bases between. The CDR3 here is CASSYSVSGTGELFF. CDR3 nucleotides: TGTGCCAGCAGTTACTCAGTTAGCGGCACCGGGGAGCTGTTTTTT.

This clonotype occurred many times. The gene calls are TRBV7-2 and TRBJ2-1; 10 nucleotides match TRBD2. Trimming at V came to 2 bases and at J to 7 bases, leaving 5 bases not matched to a gene. There are 15 residues in the CDR3. From germline, CDR1 is SGHTA and CDR2 FQGNSA. Here the CDR3 reads CASSLIAGGGNEQFF. As DNA, the CDR3 is TGTGCCAGCAGCTTAATAGCGGGGGGTGGGAATGAGCAGTTCTTC.

This clonotype was recorded many times. V usage is TRBV5-6 and J usage is TRBJ1-1, with D possibly being TRBD1 (6 bases). V was clipped by 4 bases and J by 4 bases, with 14 bases between them. The CDR3 consists of 14 residues. Germline CDR1 reads SGHDT; CDR2 reads YYEEEE. This CDR3 is CASSRGGGSTEAFF. The CDR3, as DNA: TGTGCCAGCAGCCGAGGGGGGGGTAGCACTGAAGCTTTCTTT.

This clonotype was counted ten times or more. V is TRBV4-2 and J is TRBJ2-6, with D hard to call. Trimming shortened V by 3 bases and J by 0 bases, and 9 bases separated the two germline ends. Germline V lookup: CDR1 LGHNA, CDR2 YNFKEQ. CDR3 length: 16 amino acids. The CDR3: CASSQDPHSGANVLTF. The DNA of the CDR3 is TGTGCCAGCAGCCAGGACCCACACTCTGGGGCCAACGTCCTGACTTTC.

This clonotype came up many times. The chain joins TRBV3-1 to TRBJ1-5; D call uncertain. Germline V gene sequence: CDR1 LGHDT, CDR2 YNNKEL (reference sequence). The CDR3 is 15 amino acids. Trimming left V 0 bases short and J 2 bases short, with 8 bases between. The CDR3 DNA reads as TGTGCCAGCAGCCAAGATCCGGGAGGCAATCAGCCCCAGCATTTT. Residues: CASSQDPGGNQPQHF. The entire variable domain, with the rest obtained from reference TRBV3-1 and TRBJ1-5, is as follows: DTAVSQTPKYLVTQMGNDKSIKCEQNLGHDTMYWYKQDSKKFLKIMFSYNNKELIINETVPNRFSPKSPDKAHLNLHINSLELGDSAVYFCASSQDPGGNQPQHFGDGTRLSIL.

This chain connects TRBV6-5 to TRBJ2-1; 7 bases line up with TRBD2. CDR1 and CDR2 (germline): MNHEY, SVGAGI. V shed 4 bases and J 0 bases; nucleotides not matched to a gene: 3. The CDR3 is 15 residues long. The DNA for the CDR3 is TGTGCCAGCAGTTTTGGGAGGGCCTCCTACAATGAGCAGTTCTTC. It yields the protein CASSFGRASYNEQFF.

The chain is built from TRBV27 and TRBJ2-1; D not certain. Germline loops: CDR1 MNHEY, CDR2 SMNVEV (reference sequence). This CDR3 spans 14 amino acids. Trimming cost V 4 bases and J 0 bases, with 7 bases left between them. CDR3 residues: CASSSRLSYNEQFF. The CDR3 coding sequence is TGTGCCAGCAGTTCGCGTCTCTCCTACAATGAGCAGTTCTTC.

J is TRBJ2-1 and V is TRBV3-1, with a weak D call TRBD2 (7 bases). Trimming took off 1 base at V and 7 bases at J, with 11 bases between the two ends. The CDR3 runs 14 residues. Germline V gives CDR1 LGHDT, CDR2 YNNKEL (reference sequence). The CDR3 region is CASSQVRGANEQFF. DNA for the CDR3: TGTGCCAGCAGCCAAGTACGGGGGGCGAATGAGCAGTTCTTC.

Concerning this clonotype: A far larger clone is off by one base, so a read error is likely. This rearrangement joins TRBV7-4 to TRBJ1-1; TRBD1 aligns across 7 bases. This CDR3 is 15 amino acids long. Germline V lookup: CDR1 SGHVT, CDR2 SQSDAQ. The CDR3 DNA is TGTGTCAGCATGATAACACAGGGGTTTCTCCCTGAAGCTTTCTTT. It yields the protein CVSMITQGFLPEAFF.

Ten or more counts support this clonotype. V is TRBV12-3 or TRBV12-4 and J is TRBJ2-7; the D is unclear. The CDR3 is made up of 12 amino acids. Trimming shortened V by 6 bases and J by 4 bases, and 10 bases separated the two germline ends. The CDR3 DNA sequence: TGTGCCAGCAGCCGAGCTCAGTACGAGCAGTACTTC. Amino acids: CASSRAQYEQYF.

This clonotype was seen ten or more times. J is TRBJ2-5 and V is TRBV24-1, with 7 bases lining up with TRBD1. CDR3 length equals 14 residues. In germline, CDR1 is KGHDR, CDR2 SFDVKD. The trim removed 4 bases at V and 3 bases at J, leaving 4 bases unmatched. CDR3 loop: CATSDATGEETQYF. The CDR3 nucleotides are TGTGCCACCAGTGACGCTACAGGGGAAGAGACCCAGTACTTC.

The chain is built from TRBV29-1 and TRBJ1-4; TRBD1 matches 9 bases. Trimming took 5 bases from V and 8 from J; bases not matched to a gene: 6. The CDR3 contains 13 residues. Germline V CDR1 and CDR2: SQVTM, ANQGSEA. For the CDR3, the DNA is TGCAGCGTTAACCGGGACAGGGACGAAAAACTGTTTTTT. Translated, it gives CSVNRDRDEKLFF.

Many counts were recorded for this clonotype. The V and J genes are TRBV11-2 and TRBJ2-2; the match to TRBD2 covers 14 bases. Germline V gene lookup returns CDR1 SGHAT and CDR2 FQNNGV. This CDR3 spans 17 amino acids. Losses at the gene ends were 6 bases for V and 1 base for J; bases not matched to a gene: 4. The CDR3 DNA sequence: TGTGCCAGCAGAATCGGACTAGCGGGGGGGAACACCGGGGAGCTGTTTTTT. Amino acids: CASRIGLAGGNTGELFF.

The rearrangement links TRBV19 to TRBJ2-3; possible D gene TRBD2, 5 bases. Trimming removed 3 bases from V and 3 bases from J, with 10 bases in between. This CDR3 spans 14 amino acids. Per germline, CDR1 LNHDA and CDR2 SQIVND (reference sequence). The CDR3 loop reads CASSISRGTDTQYF. CDR3 nucleotides: TGTGCCAGTAGTATTTCCCGGGGAACAGATACGCAGTATTTT. Looking up the rest from reference TRBV19 and TRBJ2-3 gives the full variable domain: DGGITQSPKYLFRKEGQNVTLSCEQNLNHDAMYWYRQDPGQGLRLIYYSQIVNDFQKGDIAEGYSVSREKKESFPLTVTSAQKNPTAFYLCASSISRGTDTQYFGPGTRLTVL.

Ten or more counts support this clonotype. The V gene is TRBV6-1, the J gene TRBJ1-2, with D unclear. Trimming pared 6 bases from V and 7 bases from J, leaving 12 bases between. Germline V gene data show CDR1 as MNHNS and CDR2 as SASEGT. The CDR3 is 12 amino acids. The CDR3 here is CASSRREGGYTF. The CDR3 DNA reads as TGTGCCAGCAGCCGTCGCGAGGGTGGCTACACCTTC.

V usage is TRBV5-1 and J usage is TRBJ2-1, with 12 positions matching TRBD2. The CDR3 covers 16 residues. J gave up 0 bases and V 5 bases, and 3 bases lay outside the gene matches. Germline V gene lookup returns CDR1 SGHRS and CDR2 YFSETQ. This CDR3 reads CASRTSGGHSYNEQFF. CDR3 sequence (DNA): TGCGCCAGCAGGACTAGCGGGGGACACTCCTACAATGAGCAGTTCTTC.

At least ten counts were recorded for this clonotype. The V gene is TRBV20-1, the J gene TRBJ2-5; TRBD1 matches 7 bases. CDR1 is DFQATT and CDR2 is SNEGSKA in the germline V gene (reference sequence). V trimming: 3 bases; J trimming: 1 base; junction bases outside the gene matches: 2. There are 13 residues in the CDR3. DNA of the CDR3: TGCAGTGCTAGGCCAGGGGGCCAAGAGACCCAGTACTTC. Translated, it gives CSARPGGQETQYF.

This clonotype was seen repeatedly, ten times or more. The chain joins TRBV5-1 to TRBJ1-2, with D possibly TRBD1 on 5 matching bases. The ends were cut back, 3 bases at V and 2 bases at J, with 11 bases in the middle. CDR3 length equals 14 residues. CDR1 and CDR2 from the germline V gene are SGHRS and YFSETQ. The CDR3 nucleotides read TGCGCCAGCAGCTCGGGCGGGACCAACTATGGCTACACCTTC. It encodes CASSSGGTNYGYTF.

This clonotype was detected many times. J is TRBJ2-1 and V is TRBV4-3, with 7 bases aligning to TRBD2. CDR3 length equals 18 residues. V lost 2 bases and J lost 1; bases outside the gene matches: 11. Germline V gene sequence: CDR1 LGHNA, CDR2 YSLEER. CDR3 DNA: TGCGCCAGCAGCCAACCTCTTGGACTAGTCCAGTCCTACAATGAGCAGTTCTTC. Amino acid sequence: CASSQPLGLVQSYNEQFF.

This clonotype was seen many times. The chain combines TRBV5-3 with TRBJ2-5, with D perhaps matching TRBD1 or TRBD2 (7 bases each). TRBV5-3 is filed as an ORF, its function uncertain. This CDR3 has 16 residues. Trimming cost V 8 bases and J 0 bases, with 20 bases left between them. DNA of the CDR3: TGTGCCAGCGCCCAGGGGGGGCAGGGCAACCAAGAGACCCAGTACTTC. Translated, it gives CASAQGGQGNQETQYF.

J is TRBJ2-1 and V is TRBV10-3; TRBD1 might be the D (6 bases). The CDR3 totals 16 residues. Germline CDR1 and CDR2: ENHRY and SYGVKD. Trimming stripped 0 bases from V and 6 bases from J, with 15 bases between. The CDR3 protein is CAISESSAGVPNEQFF. The CDR3 DNA reads as TGTGCCATCAGTGAGTCCAGTGCAGGGGTCCCCAATGAGCAGTTCTTC.

Ten or more counts support this clonotype. The CDR3: CASSSDGDQASYEQYF. Written as DNA, the CDR3 is TGTGCCAGCAGCAGCGACGGGGACCAGGCGTCCTACGAGCAGTACTTC. The rearrangement joins TRBV9 to TRBJ2-7; D is perhaps TRBD1 or TRBD2 (5 bases each). Between the trimmed V and J ends, which lost 4 bases and 1 base, there was a span of 18 bases. This CDR3 has 16 amino acids. The germline gives CDR1 SGDLS, CDR2 YYNGEE. Filled out from reference TRBV9 and TRBJ2-7, the complete variable domain reads DSGVTQTPKHLITATGQRVTLRCSPRSGDLSVYWYQQSLDQGLQFLIQYYNGEERAKGNILERFSAQQFPDLHSELNLSSLELGDSALYFCASSSDGDQASYEQYFGPGTRLTVT.

This clonotype appeared many times. V and J are TRBV30 and TRBJ1-5; no clear D. Deletions cut 1 base from V and 5 bases from J, with 12 bases between. The CDR3 totals 14 residues. The germline V gene has CDR1 GTSNPN and CDR2 SVGIG (reference sequence). In DNA form, the CDR3 reads TGTGCCTGGAGTGGGAGGTCGGCGTATCAGCCCCAGCATTTT. Its protein product is CAWSGRSAYQPQHF. The full variable domain, its missing parts supplied by reference TRBV30 and TRBJ1-5, is SQTIHQWPATLVQPVGSPLSLECTVEGTSNPNLYWYRQAAGRGLQLLFYSVGIGQISSEVPQNLSASRPQDRQFILSSKKLLLSDSGFYLCAWSGRSAYQPQHFGDGTRLSIL.

Points on this clonotype: This likely stems from a read error, as it lies one base from a far larger clone. The rearrangement joins TRBV5-5 to TRBJ1-1; weak D call: TRBD1 (5 bases). The CDR3 spans 13 residues. Germline-derived CDR1 and CDR2 are SGHKS and YYEKEE (reference sequence). Trimming removed 4 bases from V and 1 base from J, with 8 bases in between. The CDR3 here is CASSPGGNTEAFF. The CDR3 nucleotides are TGTGCCAGCAGCCCTGGGGGGAACACTGAAGCTTTCTTT. The full variable domain, completed using reference TRBV5-5 and TRBJ1-1, is DAGVTQSPTHLIKTRGQQVTLRCSPISGHKSVSWYQQVLGQGPQFIFQYYEKEERGRGNFPDRFSARQFPNYSSELNVNALLLGDSALYLCASSPGGNTEAFFGQGTRLTVV.

In regard to this clonotype: A single base is all that separates this from a far larger clone, so a read error is likely. The chain links TRBV13 to TRBJ2-5; unclear D gene. Germline assignment: CDR1 PRHDT and CDR2 FYEKMQ (reference sequence). Trimming took 11 bases from V and 6 from J, leaving 19 bases between them. The CDR3 runs to 13 residues. The CDR3 DNA follows: TGTGCCGCCAGCAAGCCCCCCAAGAAGACCCAGTACTTC. This codes for CAASKPPKKTQYF. Combining the CDR3 with reference TRBV13 and TRBJ2-5 gives the whole variable domain AAGVIQSPRHLIKEKRETATLKCYPIPRHDTVYWYQQGPGQDPQFLISFYEKMQSDKGSIPDRFSAQQFSDYHSELNMSSLELGDSALYFCAASKPPKKTQYFGPGTRLLVL.

At least ten counts were recorded for this clonotype. The chain recombines TRBV20-1 with TRBJ1-1; TRBD1 is a possible D gene (5 bases). The V and J ends lost 6 bases and 6 bases respectively, with 23 bases between them. Germline values: CDR1 DFQATT, CDR2 SNEGSKA (reference sequence). This CDR3 contains 15 residues. CDR3 in DNA: TGCAGTGCCCATGCAGGGCATTGGGGCCGACCTGAAGCTTTCTTT. This codes for CSAHAGHWGRPEAFF.

Turning to this clonotype: The likely explanation is a read error, given a far larger clone one base away. The J gene is TRBJ2-5, the V gene TRBV12-3 or TRBV12-4, with D possibly TRBD1 on 6 matching bases. The CDR3 loop spans 12 amino acids. The chain's CDR3 is CASSMTGDELFF. The CDR3 DNA is TGTGCCAGCAGCATGACAGGAGATGAGCTGTTCTTC.

The chain employs TRBV20-1 and TRBJ2-3, with 9 bases that match TRBD2. CDR3 length: 15 amino acids. CDR1 and CDR2 (germline): DFQATT, SNEGSKA (reference sequence). V lost 5 bases, J lost 7 bases, and 13 bases stayed unmatched. Here the CDR3 DNA reads TGCAGTGCTGTAGGGGCTAGCGGGGAATCTAATACGCAGTATTTT. It is translated as CSAVGASGESNTQYF.

This clonotype occurred many times. This chain uses TRBV3-1 with TRBJ2-6; either TRBD1 or TRBD2 may fit D (6 bases each). This CDR3 has 18 residues. Germline assignment: CDR1 LGHDT and CDR2 YNNKEL (reference sequence). V was pared by 4 bases and J by 4 bases, with 20 bases between. The CDR3 DNA reads TGTGCCAGCAGCCCGAGTAGAGGCCAAGGGGGGGGGGCCAACGTCCTGACTTTC. Its protein product is CASSPSRGQGGGANVLTF.

The V gene is TRBV18, the J gene TRBJ2-7, with D tentatively TRBD2 (6 bases). This CDR3 region has 13 residues. Germline-derived CDR1 and CDR2 are KGHSH and LQKENI. Deletions cut 6 bases from V and 3 bases from J, with 12 bases between. The CDR3, as DNA: TGTGCCAGCTCCGGGAGTGGGGGCTACGAGCAGTACTTC. Its protein is CASSGSGGYEQYF.